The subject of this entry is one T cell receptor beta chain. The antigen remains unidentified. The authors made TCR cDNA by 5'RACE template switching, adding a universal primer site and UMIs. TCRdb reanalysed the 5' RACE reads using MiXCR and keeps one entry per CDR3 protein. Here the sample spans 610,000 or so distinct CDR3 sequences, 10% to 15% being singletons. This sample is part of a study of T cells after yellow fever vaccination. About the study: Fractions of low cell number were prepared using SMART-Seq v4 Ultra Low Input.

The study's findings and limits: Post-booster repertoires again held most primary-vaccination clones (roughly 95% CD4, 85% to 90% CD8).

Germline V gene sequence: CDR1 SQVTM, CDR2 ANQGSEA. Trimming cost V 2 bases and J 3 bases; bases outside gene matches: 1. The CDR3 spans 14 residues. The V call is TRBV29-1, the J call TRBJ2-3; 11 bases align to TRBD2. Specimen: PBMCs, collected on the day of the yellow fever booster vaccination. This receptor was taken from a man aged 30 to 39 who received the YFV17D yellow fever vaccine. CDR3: CSVESSGRTDTQYF. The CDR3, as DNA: TGCAGCGTTGAATCTAGCGGGAGGACAGATACGCAGTATTTT.